The text below deals with one T cell receptor beta chain. What it binds is not known. The entry originates in a study of CD8 T cells in ankylosing spondylitis. Overall study findings and caveats: It appeared that ankylosing spondylitis blood was characterized by a TCR beta motif of several highly homologous variants.

Trimming took 11 bases from V and 7 from J, leaving 21 bases between them. The CDR3 sequence is 15 residues long. CDR1 is ENHRY, CDR2 SYGVKD, per germline. Libraries of TCR beta came from quantitative 5'-RACE with molecular barcodes. In TCRdb, the 5' RACE reads were re-called with MiXCR into one record per CDR3 protein. The repertoire holds around 150,000 distinct CDR3 sequences, with around 32% as singletons. J is TRBJ1-6 and V is TRBV10-3; weak D call: TRBD1 (5 bases). The sequence derives from a male donor with ankylosing spondylitis. Sequenced sample: synovial fluid, either unsorted or a sorted T cell fraction (not recorded which). The CDR3 coding sequence is TGTGCCTCCGGGGCAGCCCAGCGGCCAAATTCACCCCTCCACTTT. This codes for CASGAAQRPNSPLHF.